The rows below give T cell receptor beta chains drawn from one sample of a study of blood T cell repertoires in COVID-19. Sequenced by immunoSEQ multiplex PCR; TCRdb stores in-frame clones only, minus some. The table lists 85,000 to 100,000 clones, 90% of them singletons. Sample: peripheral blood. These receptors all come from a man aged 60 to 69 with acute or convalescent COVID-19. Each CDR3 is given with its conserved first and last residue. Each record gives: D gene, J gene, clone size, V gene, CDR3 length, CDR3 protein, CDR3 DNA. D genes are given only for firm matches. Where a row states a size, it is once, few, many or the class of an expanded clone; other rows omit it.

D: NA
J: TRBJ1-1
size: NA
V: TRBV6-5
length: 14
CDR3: CASSRPGYNTEAFF
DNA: TGTGCCAGCAGTCGTCCAGGGTACAACACTGAAGCTTTCTTT

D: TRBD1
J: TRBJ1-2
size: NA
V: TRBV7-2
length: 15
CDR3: CASSPGTGGAYGYTF
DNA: TGTGCCAGCAGCCCCGGGACAGGGGGCGCGTATGGCTACACCTTC

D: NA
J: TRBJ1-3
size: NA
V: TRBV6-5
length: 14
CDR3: CASSLGRAGNTIYF
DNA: TGTGCCAGCAGCCTCGGGCGGGCTGGAAACACCATATATTTT

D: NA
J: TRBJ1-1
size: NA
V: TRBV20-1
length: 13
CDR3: CSASKTAETEAFF
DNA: TGCAGTGCTAGTAAAACAGCGGAGACTGAAGCTTTCTTT

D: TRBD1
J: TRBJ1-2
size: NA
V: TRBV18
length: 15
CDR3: CASSPRDRGDYGYTF
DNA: TGTGCCAGCTCCCCGAGGGACAGGGGGGACTATGGCTACACCTTC

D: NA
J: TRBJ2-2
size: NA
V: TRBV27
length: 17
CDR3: CASSLFSGQITTGELFF
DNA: TGTGCCAGCAGTTTATTTTCAGGTCAGATAACCACCGGGGAGCTGTTTTTT

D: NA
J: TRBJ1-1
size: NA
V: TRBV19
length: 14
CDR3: CASSIVPEDTEAFF
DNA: TGTGCCAGTAGTATAGTCCCCGAGGACACTGAAGCTTTCTTT

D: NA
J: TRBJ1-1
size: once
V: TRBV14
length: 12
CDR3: CASSSLRSEAFF
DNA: TGTGCCAGCAGCTCCCTCAGGTCCGAAGCTTTCTTT

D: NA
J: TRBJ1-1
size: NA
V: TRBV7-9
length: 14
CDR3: CASSPRTVNTEAFF
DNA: TGTGCCAGCAGCCCCCGGACAGTGAACACTGAAGCTTTCTTT

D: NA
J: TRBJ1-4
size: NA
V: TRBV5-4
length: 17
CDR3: CASSLAGGDSGSGQLFF
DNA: TGTGCCAGCAGCTTGGCCGGGGGTGACAGTGGGTCGGGGCAACTGTTTTTT

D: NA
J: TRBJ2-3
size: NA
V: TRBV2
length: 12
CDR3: CAGRQGLDTQYF
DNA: TGTGCCGGAAGACAAGGACTTGATACGCAGTATTTT

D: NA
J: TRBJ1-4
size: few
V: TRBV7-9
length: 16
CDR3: CASSFNMQGTNEKLFF
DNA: TGTGCCAGCAGCTTCAACATGCAGGGGACTAATGAAAAACTGTTTTTT

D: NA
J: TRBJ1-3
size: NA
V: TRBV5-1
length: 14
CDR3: CASSEDTRLNTIYF
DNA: TGCGCCAGCAGCGAAGACACTCGCCTGAACACCATATATTTT

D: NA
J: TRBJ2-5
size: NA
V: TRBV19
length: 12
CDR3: CASSPKGETQYF
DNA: TGTGCCAGTAGTCCAAAGGGGGAGACCCAGTACTTC

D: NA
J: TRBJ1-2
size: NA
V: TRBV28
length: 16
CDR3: CASTPIRTNRGSGYTF
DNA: TGTGCCAGCACCCCCATCCGAACAAACCGGGGGTCAGGCTACACCTTC

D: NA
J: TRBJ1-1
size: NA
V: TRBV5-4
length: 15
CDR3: CASSSGTNGHTEAFF
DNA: TGTGCCAGCAGCTCCGGGACAAACGGGCACACTGAAGCTTTCTTT

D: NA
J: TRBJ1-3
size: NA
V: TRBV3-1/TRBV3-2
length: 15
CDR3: CASSPRSVFGNTIYF
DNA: TGTGCCAGCAGCCCACGGTCTGTCTTTGGAAACACCATATATTTT

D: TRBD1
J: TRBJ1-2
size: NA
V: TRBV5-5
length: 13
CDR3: CASSTGQDYGYTF
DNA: TGTGCCAGCAGCACCGGACAGGACTATGGCTACACCTTC

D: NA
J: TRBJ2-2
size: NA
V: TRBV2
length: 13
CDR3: CASSEIGTGELFF
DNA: TGTGCCAGCAGTGAAATCGGCACCGGGGAGCTGTTTTTT

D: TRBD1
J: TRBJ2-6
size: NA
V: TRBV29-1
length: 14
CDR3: CSVAGGSGANVLTF
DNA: TGCAGCGTAGCAGGGGGCAGTGGGGCCAACGTCCTGACTTTC

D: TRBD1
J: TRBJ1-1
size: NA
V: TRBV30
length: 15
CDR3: CAWTGQGGMNTEAFF
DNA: TGTGCCTGGACGGGACAGGGGGGGATGAACACTGAAGCTTTCTTT

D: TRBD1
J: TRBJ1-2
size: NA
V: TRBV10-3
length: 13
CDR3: CAIGGTGNYGYTF
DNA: TGTGCCATCGGCGGGACAGGGAACTATGGCTACACCTTC

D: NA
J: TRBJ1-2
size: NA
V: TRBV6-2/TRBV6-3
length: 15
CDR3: CASSYGYQGVQGYTF
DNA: TGTGCCAGCAGTTACGGATATCAGGGTGTACAAGGCTACACCTTC

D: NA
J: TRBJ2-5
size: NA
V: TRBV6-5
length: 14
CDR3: CASSYGPGLETQYF
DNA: TGTGCCAGCAGTTACGGGCCAGGGTTGGAGACCCAGTACTTC

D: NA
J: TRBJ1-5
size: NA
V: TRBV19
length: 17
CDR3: CASSSLPGGADNQPQHF
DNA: TGTGCCAGTAGTTCCCTGCCCGGGGGGGCGGACAATCAGCCCCAGCATTTT